The sequence of this T cell receptor (beta chain) was determined in a study of cytotoxic CD8 clonotypes in ibrutinib-treated CLL. Study details: The cohort had about a dozen relapsed/refractory and approximately 14 treatment-naive patients, 17 IGHV unmutated.

V lost 3 bases to trimming and J lost 6 bases; unmatched junction nucleotides: 7. The CDR3 extends over 15 amino acids. Germline CDR1 SEHNR, CDR2 FQNEAQ (reference sequence). This table comes from immunoSEQ multiplex PCR, and its TCRdb copy is limited to in-frame clones, with some not included. The sample includes around 30,000 clones, roughly 57% of them seen just once. This sequence joins TRBV7-9 and TRBJ1-2, with 10 bases matching TRBD1. The TCR was taken from a human donor with chronic lymphocytic leukemia. The material was PBMCs, obtained before ibrutinib treatment. In DNA, the CDR3 is TGTGCCAGCAGCTTTATAGGACAGGGGGAGAATGGCTACACCTTC. Translated: CASSFIGQGENGYTF.